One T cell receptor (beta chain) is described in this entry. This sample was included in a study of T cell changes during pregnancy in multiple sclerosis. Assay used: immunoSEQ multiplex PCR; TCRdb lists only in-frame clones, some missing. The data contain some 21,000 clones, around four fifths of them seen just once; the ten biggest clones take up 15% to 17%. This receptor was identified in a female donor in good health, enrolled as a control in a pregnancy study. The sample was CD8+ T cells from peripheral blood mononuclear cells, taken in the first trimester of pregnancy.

The CDR3 reads CASSVTRNPTRQYF. The CDR3 region has the DNA TGTGCCAGCAGCGTAACGAGGAACCCAACTAGGCAGTACTTC. The J gene is TRBJ2-7, the V gene TRBV9; the D gene is possibly TRBD2 (5 bases). From germline, CDR1 is SGDLS and CDR2 YYNGEE. V was pared by 1 base and J by 9 bases, with 17 bases between. This CDR3 has 14 amino acids.